This T cell receptor (beta chain) originates from a study of blood T cells in healthy people across ages. Across the study: Capture via template switching afforded approximately one barcoded beta molecule per two T cells.

Healthy Caucasian individuals from Russia aged 6 to 90 served as donors. J was trimmed by 2 bases and V by 1 base; bases with no gene match: 8. This CDR3 has 16 amino acids. CDR1 and CDR2 (germline): MDHEN, SYDVKM. Next came a second PCR, run for about 7 to 12 cycles, which used a sample-barcoded 5' primer along with a J-beta primer mix. TCRdb analysed the 5' RACE reads with MiXCR anew, one entry per CDR3 protein. The table includes 800,000 to 950,000 distinct CDR3 sequences, approximately 32% detected once. This sample also belongs to another study, concerning T cells of mothers and their children. According to that study: Related mother-child pairs shared marginally more repertoire than unrelated pairs, though not significantly.

The J gene is TRBJ2-7, the V gene TRBV28; 7 positions agree with TRBD1. The sample was blood. This TCR came from a woman aged 40 to 50 in good health. The CDR3 sequence: CASSLFGQARTYEQYF. CDR3 DNA: TGTGCCAGCAGTTTATTCGGACAGGCGAGAACCTACGAGCAGTACTTC.